This TCR beta chain comes out of a study of neoadjuvant anti-PD-1 for oral cavity cancer. Study-level results: Only a few patients per response group were TCR-analyzed; validation needed.

This sample's time point: after neoadjuvant nivolumab, at surgical resection. The sample holds a few counts of this clone. Its antigen is not known. Six replicates per PBMC sample, mostly from 480 ng of genomic DNA. Only in-frame clones appear in the TCRdb table, and some are missing; sequencing was by immunoSEQ multiplex PCR. This table has under 15,000 clones, roughly 70% appearing once. The CDR3 covers 16 residues. V lost 1 base and J lost 6; bases outside the gene matches: 8. CDR1 MGHRA and CDR2 YSYEKL come from the germline V gene. This clonotype originated in a person aged 35 to 85 with oral cavity squamous cell carcinoma. The chain combines TRBV4-1 with TRBJ1-5; 8 bases agree with TRBD1. The sample here was PBMCs, taken after nivolumab (anti-PD-1) treatment. CDR3 nucleotide sequence: TGCGCCAGCAGCCAAGCGGACAGGGTTGGAAGTCAGCCCCAGCATTTT. It translates to CASSQADRVGSQPQHF.